A single sample is the source of the 26 T cell receptor beta chains below, sequenced in a study of cytomegalovirus exposure and HLA in healthy donors. A multiplex PCR was run with 60 Vbeta primers and 13 Jbeta primers. Data came from immunoSEQ multiplex PCR; TCRdb stores just in-frame clones and leaves some out. The data contain more than 95,000 clones, about four fifths of them singletons. The sequencing input was PBMCs. Source of these receptors: a woman aged 45-65 years in good health and CMV-seropositive.

The gene calls are TRBV4-3 and TRBJ1-2, with no clear D. The CDR3 length is 15 residues. V was clipped by 0 bases and J by 4 bases, with 12 bases between them. Germline CDR1 reads LGHNA; CDR2 reads YSLEER. The CDR3, as DNA: TGCGCCAGCAGCCAAGAAGCGCAGCCCGTCTATGGCTACACCTTC. Translated: CASSQEAQPVYGYTF.

The chain is built from TRBV11-2 and TRBJ2-7; D ambiguous. Germline V gives CDR1 SGHAT, CDR2 FQNNGV. The CDR3 runs 17 residues. Trimming removed 2 bases from V and 4 bases from J, with 21 bases in between. The CDR3 DNA sequence: TGTGCCAGCAGCTTAAAACGATATTATGACACATATTACGAGCAGTACTTC. It translates to CASSLKRYYDTYYEQYF.

This clone was found once. The chain recombines TRBV5-1 with TRBJ2-6; no clear D gene. Germline CDR1 and CDR2: SGHRS and YFSETQ. This CDR3 region has 14 residues. Trimming took off 5 bases at V and 0 bases at J, with 6 bases between the two ends. The CDR3: CASSFSSGANVLTF. In DNA, the CDR3 is TGCGCCAGCAGTTTCAGCTCTGGGGCCAACGTCCTGACTTTC.

This sequence joins TRBV18 and TRBJ2-1, with D possibly TRBD1 on 6 matching bases. Germline V gene data show CDR1 as KGHSH and CDR2 as LQKENI. V was shortened by 6 bases and J by 4 bases, with 16 bases between the two germline ends. The CDR3 length is 15 residues. The CDR3 protein is CASSRGGDMYNEQFF. The CDR3 DNA reads TGTGCCAGCTCGCGAGGGGGAGATATGTACAATGAGCAGTTCTTC.

The V gene is TRBV18, the J gene TRBJ1-1, with a tentative D call TRBD1 (5 bases). The ends were cut back, 3 bases at V and 2 bases at J, with 19 bases in the middle. This CDR3 spans 17 amino acids. From germline, CDR1 is KGHSH and CDR2 LQKENI. The CDR3 here is CASSPVWMDNSNTEAFF. DNA of the CDR3: TGTGCCAGCTCACCGGTTTGGATGGACAATTCCAACACTGAAGCTTTCTTT.

This clone has just one count. The chain carries TRBV5-6 and TRBJ2-4; D is unclear. Germline V gives CDR1 SGHDT, CDR2 YYEEEE. The CDR3 consists of 16 residues. V was cut by 2 bases and J by 0 bases, with 12 bases left in between. CDR3 amino acids: CASSFLPAGAKNIQYF. CDR3 bases: TGTGCCAGCAGCTTTTTGCCCGCAGGAGCCAAAAACATTCAGTACTTC.

The J gene is TRBJ2-7, the V gene TRBV21-1; the table's D gene call, TRBD2, was not cross checked with the DNA. TRBV21-1 is flagged as a pseudogene. The CDR3 runs 17 residues. This CDR3 is CASSKGMKGSRAGEQYF. The CDR3 nucleotides read TGTGCCAGCAGCAAAGGAATGAAGGGATCGAGGGCGGGCGAGCAGTACTTC.

The gene calls are TRBV7-8 and TRBJ2-1, with 13 bases identical to TRBD2. The germline gives CDR1 SGHVS, CDR2 FQNEAQ. The length of the CDR3 is 16 residues. V shed 5 bases, J shed 4 bases, and the junction held 5 bases outside the gene matches. The CDR3 region is CASSPGTSGTYNEQFF. For the CDR3, the DNA is TGTGCCAGCAGCCCAGGGACTAGCGGGACGTACAATGAGCAGTTCTTC.

The chain joins TRBV11-1 to TRBJ2-7; D is possibly TRBD2 (6 bases). Germline CDR1 is SGHAT and CDR2 is FQDESV (reference sequence). The CDR3 sequence is 13 residues long. Trimming took 5 bases from V and 2 from J, leaving 10 bases between them. The CDR3 sequence is CASSRLGPYEQYF. The CDR3 nucleotides are TGTGCCAGCAGCCGACTAGGGCCCTACGAGCAGTACTTC.

This clone has a single count. This sequence joins TRBV29-1 and TRBJ2-2, with 8 bases fitting TRBD2. The J segment lost 11 bases and the V segment lost 1 base, leaving 15 bases of the junction unmatched. Germline lookup yields CDR1 SQVTM and CDR2 ANQGSEA. The CDR3 totals 16 residues. CDR3 amino acids: CSVEVRAGESRGELFF. CDR3 nucleotides: TGCAGCGTTGAAGTGAGAGCGGGAGAATCTCGTGGAGAGCTGTTTTTT.

J is TRBJ2-7 and V is TRBV11-2, with 8 nucleotides matching TRBD2. The V segment lost 5 bases and the J segment 2 bases; nucleotides outside the gene matches: 11. Germline V gene data show CDR1 as SGHAT and CDR2 as FQNNGV. The CDR3 has 16 amino acids. In nucleotides, the CDR3 is TGTGCCAGCAGCGGCAGTCTCGGCGGGGGGACCTACGAGCAGTACTTC. This gives the protein CASSGSLGGGTYEQYF.

J is TRBJ2-6 and V is TRBV12-5, with 7 bases aligning to TRBD1. Losses at the gene ends were 0 bases for V and 0 bases for J; bases not matched to a gene: 5. Germline values: CDR1 LGHNT, CDR2 FRNRAP. The CDR3 runs 18 residues. CDR3 amino acids: CASGLVQGTVSGANVLTF. The CDR3 DNA reads as TGTGCTAGTGGTTTGGTACAAGGGACAGTCTCTGGGGCCAACGTCCTGACTTTC.

This clone is categorized as medium-sized. V and J are TRBV4-3 and TRBJ1-1, with 12 bases identical to TRBD1. Germline lookup yields CDR1 LGHNA and CDR2 YSLEER. CDR3 size: 16 residues. Trimming took 5 bases from V and 3 from J; bases not matched to a gene: 7. The CDR3 DNA follows: TGCGCCAGCAGCGATGGGACAGGGGGCATGTACACTGAAGCTTTCTTT. This codes for CASSDGTGGMYTEAFF.

This chain links TRBV27 with TRBJ2-7, with 7 positions matching TRBD1. The J segment lost 0 bases and the V segment lost 10 bases, leaving 27 bases of the junction unmatched. This CDR3 comprises 20 residues. Germline V CDR1 and CDR2: MNHEY, SMNVEV (reference sequence). For the CDR3, the DNA is TGTGCCATCTCGGATTCCGGACAGGTGATTAACCCCCGAAACTCCTACGAGCAGTACTTC. It encodes CAISDSGQVINPRNSYEQYF.

V is TRBV2 and J is TRBJ2-5; TRBD1 matches at 8 bases. The V segment lost 3 bases and the J segment 5 bases; nucleotides outside the gene matches: 5. The CDR3 length is 14 residues. The germline V gene has CDR1 SNHLY and CDR2 FYNNEI. The CDR3: CASSDRTGLETQYF. CDR3 DNA: TGTGCCAGCAGTGACCGGACAGGGTTGGAGACCCAGTACTTC.

In DNA form, the CDR3 reads TGCAGCGTCATGGGACAGGGGGACACAGATACGCAGTATTTT. Translating gives CSVMGQGDTDTQYF. The V call is TRBV29-1, the J call TRBJ2-3; 11 nucleotides line up with TRBD1. This CDR3 has 14 amino acids. CDR1 and CDR2 from the germline V gene are SQVTM and ANQGSEA. The junction had 4 bases not matched to a gene; V was cut back by 6 bases and J by 2 bases.

The J gene is TRBJ1-1, the V gene TRBV9; D remains unclear. The germline CDR1 and CDR2 sequences are SGDLS and YYNGEE. The length of the CDR3 is 19 residues. V lost 4 bases, J lost 4 bases, and 29 bases lay in between. CDR3 amino acids: CASSPKTREKDIWGTEAFF. CDR3 DNA sequence: TGTGCCAGCAGCCCCAAGACCCGGGAAAAAGATATTTGGGGCACTGAAGCTTTCTTT. Full variable domain (remainder filled in from reference TRBV9 and TRBJ1-1): DSGVTQTPKHLITATGQRVTLRCSPRSGDLSVYWYQQSLDQGLQFLIQYYNGEERAKGNILERFSAQQFPDLHSELNLSSLELGDSALYFCASSPKTREKDIWGTEAFFGQGTRLTVV.

J is TRBJ1-5 and V is TRBV18; D remains ambiguous. The CDR3 covers 14 residues. V lost 2 bases and J 1 base, leaving 6 bases between the germline ends. Germline CDR1 is KGHSH and CDR2 is LQKENI. CDR3 sequence: CASSPGESNQPQHF. Written as DNA, the CDR3 is TGTGCCAGCTCACCAGGGGAGAGCAATCAGCCCCAGCATTTT.

The CDR3 here is CASSNGGDYEQYF. CDR3 bases: TGTGCCAGCAGTAACGGCGGGGACTACGAGCAGTACTTC. The chain has TRBV6-6 and TRBJ2-7, with a tentative D call TRBD2 (6 bases). Germline lookup yields CDR1 MNHNY and CDR2 SVGAGI (reference sequence). CDR3 length equals 13 residues. Trimming took off 5 bases at V and 3 bases at J, with 11 bases between the two ends.

This chain connects TRBV18 to TRBJ1-1, with TRBD1 matching 9 bases. Germline V gives CDR1 KGHSH, CDR2 LQKENI. Losses at the gene ends were 6 bases for V and 3 bases for J; bases not matched to a gene: 8. The CDR3 spans 15 residues. Here the CDR3 reads CASSYDRGEDTEAFF. CDR3 bases: TGTGCCAGCTCGTACGACAGGGGGGAGGACACTGAAGCTTTCTTT.

J is TRBJ1-3 and V is TRBV27; D perhaps matches TRBD1 (6 bases). The CDR3 length is 18 residues. Germline-derived CDR1 and CDR2 are MNHEY and SMNVEV (reference sequence). The V end lost 5 bases, the J end lost 2 bases, and 22 bases lay between the germline ends. This CDR3 reads CASSRSYLTGRAGNTIYF. The CDR3 nucleotides are TGTGCCAGCAGTCGGTCCTATCTTACAGGGAGGGCTGGAAACACCATATATTTT.

This clone was seen just once. This chain connects TRBV27 to TRBJ2-7, with 10 bases aligning to TRBD1. This CDR3 has 14 residues. V lost 5 bases to trimming and J lost 2 bases; unmatched junction nucleotides: 3. Germline CDR1 is MNHEY and CDR2 is SMNVEV (reference sequence). The CDR3 here is CASSEGTGAYEQYF. The CDR3 nucleotides read TGTGCCAGCAGTGAAGGGACAGGGGCCTACGAGCAGTACTTC.

The chain has TRBV4-1 and TRBJ1-2; D is perhaps TRBD1 (5 bases). Trimming left V 4 bases short and J 5 bases short, with 11 bases between. Germline V lookup: CDR1 MGHRA, CDR2 YSYEKL. CDR3 length equals 13 residues. CDR3 in amino acids: CASSRQGSYGYTF. The CDR3, as DNA: TGCGCCAGCAGCCGCCAGGGTTCATATGGCTACACCTTC.

This clone has just one count. J is TRBJ1-3 and V is TRBV12-5, with D unresolved. Looked up from germline, CDR1 is LGHNT and CDR2 is FRNRAP. The CDR3 is 13 residues long. The V gene lost 3 bases and the J gene lost 6 bases, with 9 bases spanning the gap. The CDR3 protein is CASGLVDVNTIYF. The DNA for the CDR3 is TGTGCTAGTGGTTTAGTAGATGTAAACACCATATATTTT. The full variable domain, with the rest looked up from reference TRBV12-5 and TRBJ1-3, is DARVTQTPRHKVTEMGQEVTMRCQPILGHNTVFWYRQTMMQGLELLAYFRNRAPLDDSGMPKDRFSAEMPDATLATLKIQPSEPRDSAVYFCASGLVDVNTIYFGEGSWLTVV.

V usage is TRBV9 and J usage is TRBJ2-5; 8 positions match TRBD1. The CDR3 has 15 amino acids. Germline CDR1 and CDR2: SGDLS and YYNGEE. V lost 3 bases and J lost 2; bases outside the gene matches: 6. The CDR3, as DNA: TGTGCCAGCAGCGGACAGGGGTTGGGGCAAGAGACCCAGTACTTC. This translates into CASSGQGLGQETQYF.

The rearrangement uses TRBV4-1 and TRBJ2-6; 8 bases line up with TRBD1. The CDR3 spans 17 residues. CDR1 and CDR2 from the germline V gene are MGHRA and YSYEKL. V dropped 5 bases and J dropped 2; count of bases not matched to a gene: 8. CDR3 residues: CASSTGQGPPGANVLTF. The CDR3 DNA is TGCGCCAGCAGCACCGGACAGGGTCCCCCTGGGGCCAACGTCCTGACTTTC.